The T cell receptor (beta chain) described here comes from a study of radiation and T cells in renal cell carcinoma (dated by TCRdb to the early 2020s). Context from the whole study: The samples were drawn from a clinical trial, where primary renal cell carcinomas were treated with 15 Gy of stereotactic body radiation therapy and then removed by nephrectomy 4 weeks afterward. A total of fewer than 55 samples underwent TCR beta sequencing, made up of roughly 26 tumors and some 27 peripheral blood samples. Across all 50 or so samples, several million unique CDR3 nucleotide sequences encoding 2 million to 3 million unique CDR3 amino acid sequences were identified. The investigation overall reported the following: Effects of radiation dose or scheduling on the TCR repertoire could not be addressed with the single-armed trial design. Blood repertoire dynamics were not followed beyond 4 weeks after treatment. No pretreatment tumor biopsies were available, so the baseline intratumoral presence of clonotypes could not be determined. An increase in top tumor clonotypes in blood was observed from baseline to 2 weeks post-radiation, followed by contraction by 4 weeks, which was taken to suggest transient expansion of tumor-resident clones.

Notes on this clone: Its antigen is still unknown. Base qualities are not recorded, but no much larger clone differs from it by a single base.

TCR beta libraries were generated from genomic DNA with the immunoSEQ kit, following the manufacturer's recommendations. For library preparation, a first multiplex PCR was performed with proprietary primers, followed by a second PCR in which unique barcodes were added, and bead cleanups were performed after each round. A positive control reaction and a negative control reaction, both provided in the kit, were run with every batch of samples. The final libraries were assessed on an Agilent 4200 TapeStation D1000 ScreenTape, pooled by volume, and quantified by qPCR. An Illumina NextSeq500 fitted with a MidOutput 150-cycle cartridge performed the sequencing, running 156 Read1 cycles and 15 Index1 cycles with the kit's custom primers. The pooled library was loaded at around 1 pM with around 20% PhiX control spiked in. In the source study's methods: Vendor-processed data were analyzed in R, and a clonotype was defined as all T cells sharing the same CDR3 nucleotide sequence. In the clone abundance analyses, frequencies in each sample were normalized to that sample's 10,000 most abundant clones. Public T cell clones, which averaged fewer than five per sample, were removed prior to analysis. Tumor-enriched and baseline blood-enriched clonotypes were defined by at least a 32-fold difference in abundance between compartments. A beta-binomial differential abundance model was used to identify clonotypes that expanded or contracted between blood time points. Tumor-blood repertoire similarity was measured with the Baroni-Urbani and Buser coefficient, and groups were compared using two-tailed Wilcoxon tests in R. TCRdb took over this immuneACCESS table, retaining in-frame rearrangements with V and J assigned. Such tables are incomplete; in checked studies, under half of the missing clones stem from an unresolved V gene, and the remainder is unexplained. The V and J calls and clone size are taken from that table; D and trimming were inferred from the DNA. The sample contains 70,000 to 90,000 clones, 65% to 90% of them found a single time. The ten most abundant clones make up 22% of the sample.

The time point label here, explained by the study, means: blood 2 weeks post-SBRT. In light of the paper, this sample's treatment or condition label describes: 15 Gy SBRT to primary tumor, nephrectomy 4 weeks later. To follow tumor-enriched clonotypes, peripheral blood was collected serially from radiation-treated patients at baseline and again at 2 weeks and 4 weeks after SBRT. Every patient's renal cell carcinoma showed clear cell pathology. The QIAamp DNA Blood Mini Kit (Qiagen) was used to prepare genomic DNA for TCR sequencing. The analyses included only samples that passed all quality control checks. The TCR comes from a woman between 50 and 59 years old with renal cell carcinoma. Sequenced material: blood, taken from a patient whose treatment included radiotherapy and nephrectomy.

DNA sequence: TGTGCCAGCAGCCTAACGAGGACTTCCTCCTACGAGCAGTACTTC. This translates into CASSLTRTSSYEQYF. The V and J genes are TRBV7-2 and TRBJ2-7, with TRBD2 as a weak D call on 5 bases. The germline V gene sets CDR1 to SGHTA and CDR2 to FQGNSA. Measured from the cysteine to the phenylalanine, the CDR3 is 15 residues long. The DNA shown is the 45-base CDR3, in frame from base 1. Relative to germline, V is 5 bases shorter and J is 0 bases shorter, with 14 bases between their ends.